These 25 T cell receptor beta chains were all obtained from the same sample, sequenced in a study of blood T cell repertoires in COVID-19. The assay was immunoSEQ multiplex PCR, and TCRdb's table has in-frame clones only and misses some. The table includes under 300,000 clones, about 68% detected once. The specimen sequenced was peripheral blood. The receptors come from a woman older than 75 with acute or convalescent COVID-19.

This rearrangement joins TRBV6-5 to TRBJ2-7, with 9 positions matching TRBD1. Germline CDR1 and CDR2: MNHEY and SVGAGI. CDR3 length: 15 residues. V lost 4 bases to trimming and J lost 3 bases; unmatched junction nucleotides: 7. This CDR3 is CASSSIRTGDYEQYF. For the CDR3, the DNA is TGTGCCAGCAGTTCGATAAGGACAGGGGACTACGAGCAGTACTTC.

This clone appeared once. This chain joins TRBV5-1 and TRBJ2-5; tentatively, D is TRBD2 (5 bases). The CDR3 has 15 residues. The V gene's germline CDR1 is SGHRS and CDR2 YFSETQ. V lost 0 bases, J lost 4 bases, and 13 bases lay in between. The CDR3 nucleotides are TGCGCCAGCAGCTTGGAAACTAGGCCCCGAGAGACCCAGTACTTC. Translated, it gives CASSLETRPRETQYF. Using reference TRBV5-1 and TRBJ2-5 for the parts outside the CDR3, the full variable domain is KAGVTQTPRYLIKTRGQQVTLSCSPISGHRSVSWYQQTPGQGLQFLFEYFSETQRNKGNFPGRFSGRQFSNSRSEMNVSTLELGDSALYLCASSLETRPRETQYFGPGTRLLVL.

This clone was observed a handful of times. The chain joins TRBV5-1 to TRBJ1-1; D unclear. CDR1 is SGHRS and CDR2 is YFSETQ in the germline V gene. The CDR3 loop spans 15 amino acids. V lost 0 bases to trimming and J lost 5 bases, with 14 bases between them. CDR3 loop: CASSLVGGFETEAFF. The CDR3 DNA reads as TGCGCCAGCAGCTTGGTTGGAGGGTTCGAGACTGAAGCTTTCTTT.

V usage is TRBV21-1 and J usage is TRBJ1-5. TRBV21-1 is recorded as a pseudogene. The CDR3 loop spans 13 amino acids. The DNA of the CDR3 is TGTGCCAGCAGCAGGAGAAGCAATCAGCCCCAGCATTTT. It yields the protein CASSRRSNQPQHF.

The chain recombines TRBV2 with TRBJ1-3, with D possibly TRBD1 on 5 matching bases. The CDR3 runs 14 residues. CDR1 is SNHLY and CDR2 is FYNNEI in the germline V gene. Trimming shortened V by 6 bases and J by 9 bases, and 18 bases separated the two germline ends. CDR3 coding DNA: TGTGCCAGCAGGTCTGGGACTTCTAGGAGCACCATATATTTT. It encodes CASRSGTSRSTIYF. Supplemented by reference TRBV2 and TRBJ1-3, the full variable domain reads EPEVTQTPSHQVTQMGQEVILRCVPISNHLYFYWYRQILGQKVEFLVSFYNNEISEKSEIFDDQFSVERPDGSNFTLKIRSTKLEDSAMYFCASRSGTSRSTIYFGEGSWLTVV.

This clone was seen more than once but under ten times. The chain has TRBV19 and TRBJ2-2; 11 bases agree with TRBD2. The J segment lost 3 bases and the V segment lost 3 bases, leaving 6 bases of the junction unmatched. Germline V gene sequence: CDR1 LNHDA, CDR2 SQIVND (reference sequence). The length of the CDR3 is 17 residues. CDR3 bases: TGTGCCAGTAGTATGGGTAGCGGGGGGGCGGACACCGGGGAGCTGTTTTTT. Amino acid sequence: CASSMGSGGADTGELFF.

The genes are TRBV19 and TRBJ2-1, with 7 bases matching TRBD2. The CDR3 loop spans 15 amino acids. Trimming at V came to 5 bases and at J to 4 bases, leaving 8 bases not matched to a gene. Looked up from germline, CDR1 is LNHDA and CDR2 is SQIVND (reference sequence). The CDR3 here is CASSPLGGGYNEQFF. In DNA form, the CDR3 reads TGTGCCAGTAGTCCACTGGGGGGGGGTTACAATGAGCAGTTCTTC.

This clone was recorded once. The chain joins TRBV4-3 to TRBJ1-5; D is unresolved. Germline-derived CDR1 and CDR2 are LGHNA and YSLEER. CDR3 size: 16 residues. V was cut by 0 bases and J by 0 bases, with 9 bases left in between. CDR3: CASSQDASLSNQPQHF. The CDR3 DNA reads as TGCGCCAGCAGCCAAGACGCGAGTCTTAGCAATCAGCCCCAGCATTTT.

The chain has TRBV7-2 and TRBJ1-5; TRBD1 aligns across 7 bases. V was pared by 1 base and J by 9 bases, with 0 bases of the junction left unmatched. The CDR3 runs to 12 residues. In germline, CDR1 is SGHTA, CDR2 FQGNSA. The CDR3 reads CASSLGQGPQHF. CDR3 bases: TGTGCCAGCAGCTTAGGACAGGGGCCCCAGCATTTT.

The CDR3 reads CASSPVTGPNYGYTF. CDR3 bases: TGTGCCAGCTCACCCGTGACAGGGCCTAACTATGGCTACACCTTC. V usage is TRBV18 and J usage is TRBJ1-2; 7 bases are shared with TRBD1. CDR1 KGHSH and CDR2 LQKENI come from the germline V gene. Losses at the gene ends were 3 bases for V and 0 bases for J; bases not matched to a gene: 4. The CDR3 totals 15 residues.

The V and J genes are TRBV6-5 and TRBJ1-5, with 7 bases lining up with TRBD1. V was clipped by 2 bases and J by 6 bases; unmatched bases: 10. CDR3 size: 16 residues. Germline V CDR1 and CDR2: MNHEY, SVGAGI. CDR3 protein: CASSYPQGGWPQPQHF. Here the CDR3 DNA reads TGTGCCAGCAGTTACCCCCAGGGGGGCTGGCCTCAGCCCCAGCATTTT.

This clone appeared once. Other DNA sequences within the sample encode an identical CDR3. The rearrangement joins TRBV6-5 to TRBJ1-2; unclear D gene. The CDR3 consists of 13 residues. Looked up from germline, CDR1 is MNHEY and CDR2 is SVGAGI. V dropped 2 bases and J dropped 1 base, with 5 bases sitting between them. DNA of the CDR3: TGTGCCAGCAGTTACGGCCTTAACTATGGCTACACCTTC. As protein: CASSYGLNYGYTF.

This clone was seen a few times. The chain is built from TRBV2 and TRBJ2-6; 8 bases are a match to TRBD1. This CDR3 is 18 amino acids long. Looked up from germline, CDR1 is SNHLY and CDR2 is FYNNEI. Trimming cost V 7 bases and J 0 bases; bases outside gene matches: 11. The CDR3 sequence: CASTDYLTGDSGANVLTF. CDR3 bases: TGTGCCAGCACTGACTATTTGACAGGGGACTCTGGGGCCAACGTCCTGACTTTC.

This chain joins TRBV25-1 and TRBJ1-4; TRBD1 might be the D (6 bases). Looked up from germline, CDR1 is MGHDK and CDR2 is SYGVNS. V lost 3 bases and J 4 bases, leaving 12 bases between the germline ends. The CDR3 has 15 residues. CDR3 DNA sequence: TGTGCCAGCAGTGATCCGGGACAAGTTAATGAAAAACTGTTTTTT. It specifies CASSDPGQVNEKLFF.

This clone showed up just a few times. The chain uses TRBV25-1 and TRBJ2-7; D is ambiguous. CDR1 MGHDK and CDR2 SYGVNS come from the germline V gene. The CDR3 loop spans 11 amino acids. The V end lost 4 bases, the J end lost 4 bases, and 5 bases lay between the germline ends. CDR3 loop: CASSARYEQYF. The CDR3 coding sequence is TGTGCCAGCAGTGCCCGTTACGAGCAGTACTTC.

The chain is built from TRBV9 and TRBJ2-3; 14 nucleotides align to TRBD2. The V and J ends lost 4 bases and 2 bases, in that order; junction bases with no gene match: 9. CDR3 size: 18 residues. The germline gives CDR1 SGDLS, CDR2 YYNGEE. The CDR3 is CASSPRLAGGQITDTQYF. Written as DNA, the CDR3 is TGTGCCAGCAGCCCCCGACTAGCGGGGGGGCAGATCACAGATACGCAGTATTTT.

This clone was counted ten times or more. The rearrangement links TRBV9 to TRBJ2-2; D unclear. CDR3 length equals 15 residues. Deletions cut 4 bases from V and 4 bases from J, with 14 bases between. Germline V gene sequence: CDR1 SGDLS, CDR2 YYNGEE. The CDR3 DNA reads TGTGCCAGCAGCCTAGACGGGTTGTCCACCGGGGAGCTGTTTTTT. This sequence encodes CASSLDGLSTGELFF.

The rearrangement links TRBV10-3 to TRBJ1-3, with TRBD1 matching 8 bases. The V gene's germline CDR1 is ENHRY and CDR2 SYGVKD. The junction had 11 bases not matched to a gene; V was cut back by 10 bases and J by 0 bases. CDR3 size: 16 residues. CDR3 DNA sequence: TGTGCCACGACAGGGGAAGTCACGCTCTCTGGAAACACCATATATTTT. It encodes CATTGEVTLSGNTIYF.

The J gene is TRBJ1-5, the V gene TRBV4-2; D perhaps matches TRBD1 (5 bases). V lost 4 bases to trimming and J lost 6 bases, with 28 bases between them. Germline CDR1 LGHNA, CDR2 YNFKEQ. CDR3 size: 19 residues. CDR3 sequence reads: CASSPQPAARGLGSQPQHF. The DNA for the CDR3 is TGTGCCAGCAGCCCCCAACCAGCTGCAAGGGGATTGGGGTCTCAGCCCCAGCATTTT.

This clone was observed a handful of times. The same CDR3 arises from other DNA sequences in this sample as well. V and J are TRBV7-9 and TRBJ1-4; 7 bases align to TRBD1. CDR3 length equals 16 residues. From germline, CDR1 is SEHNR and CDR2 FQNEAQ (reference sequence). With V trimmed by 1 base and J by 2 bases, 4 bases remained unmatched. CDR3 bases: TGTGCCAGCAGCTTAGGGACAGGAGTCACTAATGAAAAACTGTTTTTT. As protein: CASSLGTGVTNEKLFF.

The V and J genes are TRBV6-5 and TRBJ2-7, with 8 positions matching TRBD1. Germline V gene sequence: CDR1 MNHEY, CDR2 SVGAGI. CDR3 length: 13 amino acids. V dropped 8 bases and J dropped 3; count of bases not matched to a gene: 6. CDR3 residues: CASEHGTGYEQYF. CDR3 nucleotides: TGTGCCAGCGAACATGGGACAGGCTACGAGCAGTACTTC.

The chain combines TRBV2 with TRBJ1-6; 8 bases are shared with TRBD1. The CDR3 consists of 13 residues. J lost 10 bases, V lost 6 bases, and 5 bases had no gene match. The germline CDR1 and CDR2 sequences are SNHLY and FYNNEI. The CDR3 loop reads CASREGQDSPLHF. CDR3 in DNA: TGTGCCAGCAGGGAGGGACAGGACTCACCCCTCCACTTT. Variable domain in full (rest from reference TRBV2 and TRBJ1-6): EPEVTQTPSHQVTQMGQEVILRCVPISNHLYFYWYRQILGQKVEFLVSFYNNEISEKSEIFDDQFSVERPDGSNFTLKIRSTKLEDSAMYFCASREGQDSPLHFGNGTRLTVT.

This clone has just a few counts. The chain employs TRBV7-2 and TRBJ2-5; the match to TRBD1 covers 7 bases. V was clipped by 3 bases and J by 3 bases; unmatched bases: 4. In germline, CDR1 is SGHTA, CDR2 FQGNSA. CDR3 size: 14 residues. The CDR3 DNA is TGTGCCAGCAGCTTTTTCAGGGGGAAAGAGACCCAGTACTTC. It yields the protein CASSFFRGKETQYF.

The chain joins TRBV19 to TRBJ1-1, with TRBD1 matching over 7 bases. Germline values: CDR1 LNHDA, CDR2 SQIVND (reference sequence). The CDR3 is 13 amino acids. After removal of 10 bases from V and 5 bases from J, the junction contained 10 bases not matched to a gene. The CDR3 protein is CATLGQVKTEAFF. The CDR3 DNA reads TGTGCCACCCTAGGACAGGTTAAAACTGAAGCTTTCTTT.

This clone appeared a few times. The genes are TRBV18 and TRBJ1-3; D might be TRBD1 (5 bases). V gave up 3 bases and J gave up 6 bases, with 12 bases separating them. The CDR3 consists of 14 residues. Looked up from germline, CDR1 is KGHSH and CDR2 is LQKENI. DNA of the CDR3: TGTGCCAGCTCACCCGACAGACGAACAAACACCATATATTTT. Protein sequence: CASSPDRRTNTIYF.